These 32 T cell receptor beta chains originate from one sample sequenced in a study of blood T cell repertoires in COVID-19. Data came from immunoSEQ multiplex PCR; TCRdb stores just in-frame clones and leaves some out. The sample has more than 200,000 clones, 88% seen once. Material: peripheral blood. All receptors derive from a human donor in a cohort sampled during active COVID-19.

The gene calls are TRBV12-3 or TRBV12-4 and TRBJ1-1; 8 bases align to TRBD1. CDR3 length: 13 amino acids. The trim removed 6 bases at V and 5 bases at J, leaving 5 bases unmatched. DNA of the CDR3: TGTGCCAGCAGCGGACAGGGTCGGACTGAAGCTTTCTTT. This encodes CASSGQGRTEAFF.

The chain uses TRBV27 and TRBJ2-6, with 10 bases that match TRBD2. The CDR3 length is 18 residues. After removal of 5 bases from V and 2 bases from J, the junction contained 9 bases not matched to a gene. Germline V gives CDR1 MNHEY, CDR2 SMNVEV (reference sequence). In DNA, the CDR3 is TGTGCCAGCAGTCTCCAAAGCGGGGGGGCGCCTGGGGCCAACGTCCTGACTTTC. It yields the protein CASSLQSGGAPGANVLTF.

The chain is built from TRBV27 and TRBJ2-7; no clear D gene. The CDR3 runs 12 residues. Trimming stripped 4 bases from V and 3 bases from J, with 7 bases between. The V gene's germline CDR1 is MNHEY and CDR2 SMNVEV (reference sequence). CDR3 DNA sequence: TGTGCCAGCAGTTCCCCGGGCTACGAGCAGTACTTC. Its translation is CASSSPGYEQYF.

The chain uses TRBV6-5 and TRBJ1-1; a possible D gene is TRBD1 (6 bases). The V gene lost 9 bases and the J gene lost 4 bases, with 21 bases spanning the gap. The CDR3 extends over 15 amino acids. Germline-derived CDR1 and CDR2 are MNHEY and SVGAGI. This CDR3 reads CASDSPHGGFTEAFF. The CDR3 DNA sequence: TGTGCCAGTGACAGTCCTCATGGGGGCTTCACTGAAGCTTTCTTT.

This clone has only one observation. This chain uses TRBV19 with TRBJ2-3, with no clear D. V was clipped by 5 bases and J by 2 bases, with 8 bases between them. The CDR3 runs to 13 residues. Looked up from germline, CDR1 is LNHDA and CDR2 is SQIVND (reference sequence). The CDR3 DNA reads TGTGCCAGTAGTCCACACAACACAGATACGCAGTATTTT. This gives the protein CASSPHNTDTQYF. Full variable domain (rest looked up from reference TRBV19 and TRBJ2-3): DGGITQSPKYLFRKEGQNVTLSCEQNLNHDAMYWYRQDPGQGLRLIYYSQIVNDFQKGDIAEGYSVSREKKESFPLTVTSAQKNPTAFYLCASSPHNTDTQYFGPGTRLTVL.

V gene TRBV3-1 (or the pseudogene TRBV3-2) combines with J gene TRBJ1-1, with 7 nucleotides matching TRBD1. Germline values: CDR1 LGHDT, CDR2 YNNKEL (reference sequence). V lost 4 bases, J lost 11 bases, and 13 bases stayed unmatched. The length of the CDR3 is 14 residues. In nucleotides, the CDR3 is TGTGCCAGCAGCCTGGACAGGACCCGTAGGTTGGCTTTCTTT. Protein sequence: CASSLDRTRRLAFF.

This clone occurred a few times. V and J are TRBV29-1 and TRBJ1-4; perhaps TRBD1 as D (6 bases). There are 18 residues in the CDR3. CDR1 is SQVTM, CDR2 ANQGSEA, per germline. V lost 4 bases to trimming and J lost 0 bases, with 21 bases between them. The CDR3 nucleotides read TGCAGCGTTGTACCCGTGGACAGTTCCCACCCAACTAATGAAAAACTGTTTTTT. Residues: CSVVPVDSSHPTNEKLFF.

DNA for the CDR3: TGTGCCAGCTCACTCGGGGGAGCAATCGGCTATGGCTACACCTTC. Protein product: CASSLGGAIGYGYTF. The chain couples TRBV18 to TRBJ1-2, with D possibly TRBD1 on 5 matching bases. Trimming took 4 bases from V and 4 from J, leaving 16 bases between them. The CDR3 length is 15 residues. CDR1 is KGHSH, CDR2 LQKENI, per germline.

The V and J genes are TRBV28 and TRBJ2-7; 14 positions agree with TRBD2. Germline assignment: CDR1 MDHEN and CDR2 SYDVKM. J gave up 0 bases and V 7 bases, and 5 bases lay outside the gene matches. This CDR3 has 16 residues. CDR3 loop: CASTGTSGGSSYEQYF. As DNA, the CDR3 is TGTGCCAGCACCGGGACTAGCGGGGGTAGCTCCTACGAGCAGTACTTC.

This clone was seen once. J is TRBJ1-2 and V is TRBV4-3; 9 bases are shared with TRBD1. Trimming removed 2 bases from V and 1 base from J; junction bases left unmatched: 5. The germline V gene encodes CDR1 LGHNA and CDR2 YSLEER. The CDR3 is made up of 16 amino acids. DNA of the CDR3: TGCGCCAGCAGCCAATCCCTGGACAGGGGTAACTATGGCTACACCTTC. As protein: CASSQSLDRGNYGYTF.

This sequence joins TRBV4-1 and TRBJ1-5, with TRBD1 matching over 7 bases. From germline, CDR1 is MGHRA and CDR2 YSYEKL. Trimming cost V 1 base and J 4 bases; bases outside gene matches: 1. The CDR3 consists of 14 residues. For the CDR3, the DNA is TGCGCCAGCAGCCAAGCAGGGGGTAATCAGCCCCAGCATTTT. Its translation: CASSQAGGNQPQHF.

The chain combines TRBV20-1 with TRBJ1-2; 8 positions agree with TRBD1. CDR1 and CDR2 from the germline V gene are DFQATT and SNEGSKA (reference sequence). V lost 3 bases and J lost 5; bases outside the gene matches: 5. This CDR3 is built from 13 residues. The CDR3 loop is CSASDRGGYGYTF. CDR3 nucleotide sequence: TGCAGTGCTAGTGACAGGGGTGGGTATGGCTACACCTTC.

CDR3 loop: CAWSLGSSGRSYEQYF. The CDR3, as DNA: TGTGCCTGGAGCCTTGGGTCTAGCGGGAGGAGCTACGAGCAGTACTTC. The chain recombines TRBV30 with TRBJ2-7; 11 positions match TRBD2. After removal of 3 bases from V and 3 bases from J, the junction contained 10 bases not matched to a gene. The CDR3 length is 16 residues. CDR1 is GTSNPN, CDR2 SVGIG, per germline (reference sequence).

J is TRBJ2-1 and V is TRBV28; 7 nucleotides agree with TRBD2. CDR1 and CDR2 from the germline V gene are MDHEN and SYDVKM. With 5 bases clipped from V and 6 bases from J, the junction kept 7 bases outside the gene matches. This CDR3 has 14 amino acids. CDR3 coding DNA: TGTGCCAGCAGTCAACGTCCGGGGGGCAATGAGCAGTTCTTC. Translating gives CASSQRPGGNEQFF.

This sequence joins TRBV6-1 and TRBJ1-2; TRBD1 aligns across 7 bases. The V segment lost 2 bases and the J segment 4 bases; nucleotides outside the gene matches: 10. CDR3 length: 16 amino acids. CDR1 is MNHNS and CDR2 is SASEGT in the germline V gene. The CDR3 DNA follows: TGTGCCAGCAGTGAACCCCGACAGGGTTCCTCCTATGGCTACACCTTC. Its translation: CASSEPRQGSSYGYTF.

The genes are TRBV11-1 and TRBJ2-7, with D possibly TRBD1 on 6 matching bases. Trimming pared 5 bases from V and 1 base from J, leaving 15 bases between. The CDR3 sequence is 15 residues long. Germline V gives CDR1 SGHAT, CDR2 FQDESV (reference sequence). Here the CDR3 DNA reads TGTGCCAGCAGCCCCGGGAACAGGGTTTCCTACGAGCAGTACTTC. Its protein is CASSPGNRVSYEQYF.

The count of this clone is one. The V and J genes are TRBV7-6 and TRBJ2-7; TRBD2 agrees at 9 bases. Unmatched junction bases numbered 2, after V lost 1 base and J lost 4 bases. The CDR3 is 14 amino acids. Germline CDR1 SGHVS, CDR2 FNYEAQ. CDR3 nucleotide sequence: TGTGCCAGCAGCTTAGGCGGGAGGGTATACGAGCAGTACTTC. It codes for CASSLGGRVYEQYF.

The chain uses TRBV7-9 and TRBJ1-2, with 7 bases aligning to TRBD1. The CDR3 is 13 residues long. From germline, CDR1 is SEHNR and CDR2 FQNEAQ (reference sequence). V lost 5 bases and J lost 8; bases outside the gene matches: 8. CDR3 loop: CASSVDRDGGYTF. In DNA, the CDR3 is TGTGCCAGCAGCGTAGACAGGGACGGGGGCTACACCTTC.

CDR3 sequence (DNA): TGTGCCAGCAGCCCACCCGGGGGGGCTATCTATGGCTACACCTTC. Its protein is CASSPPGGAIYGYTF. The chain couples TRBV6-5 to TRBJ1-2, with a tentative D call TRBD1 (6 bases). Germline V gene data show CDR1 as MNHEY and CDR2 as SVGAGI. The CDR3 covers 15 residues. V was trimmed by 6 bases and J by 4 bases, leaving 18 bases between them.

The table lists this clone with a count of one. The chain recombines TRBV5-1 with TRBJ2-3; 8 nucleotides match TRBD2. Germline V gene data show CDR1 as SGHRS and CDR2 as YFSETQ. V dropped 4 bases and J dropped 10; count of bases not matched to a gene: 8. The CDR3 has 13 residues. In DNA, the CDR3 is TGCGCCAGCAGCGCGGGACTAGGAGTGTCGCAGTATTTT. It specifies CASSAGLGVSQYF.

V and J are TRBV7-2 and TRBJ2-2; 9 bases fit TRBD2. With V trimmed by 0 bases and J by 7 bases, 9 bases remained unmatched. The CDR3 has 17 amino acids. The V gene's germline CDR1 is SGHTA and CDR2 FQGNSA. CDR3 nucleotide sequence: TGTGCCAGCAGCTTAGCCGCGCGGGGGGGTTACAACGGGGAGCTGTTTTTT. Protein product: CASSLAARGGYNGELFF.

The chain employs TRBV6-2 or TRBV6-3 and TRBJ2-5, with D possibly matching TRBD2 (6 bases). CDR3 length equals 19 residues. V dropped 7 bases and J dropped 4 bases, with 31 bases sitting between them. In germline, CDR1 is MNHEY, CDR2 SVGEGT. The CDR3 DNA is TGTGCCAGCACCCCCTTTCGACTAGGTATGGGTTGGGACCGAGAGACCCAGTACTTC. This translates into CASTPFRLGMGWDRETQYF.

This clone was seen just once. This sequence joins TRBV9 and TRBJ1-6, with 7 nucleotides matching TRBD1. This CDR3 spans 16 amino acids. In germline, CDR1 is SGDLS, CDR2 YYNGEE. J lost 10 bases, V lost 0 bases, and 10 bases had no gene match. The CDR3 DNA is TGTGCCAGCAGCGTAGGTCGACAGGGAGGAGGATCACCCCTCCACTTT. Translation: CASSVGRQGGGSPLHF.

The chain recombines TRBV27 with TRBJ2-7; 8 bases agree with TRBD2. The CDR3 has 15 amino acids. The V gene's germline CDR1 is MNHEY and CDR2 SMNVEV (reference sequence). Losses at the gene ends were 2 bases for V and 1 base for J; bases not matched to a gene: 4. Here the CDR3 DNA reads TGTGCCAGCAGTTTACGGACTAGCAGTTCCTACGAGCAGTACTTC. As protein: CASSLRTSSSYEQYF.

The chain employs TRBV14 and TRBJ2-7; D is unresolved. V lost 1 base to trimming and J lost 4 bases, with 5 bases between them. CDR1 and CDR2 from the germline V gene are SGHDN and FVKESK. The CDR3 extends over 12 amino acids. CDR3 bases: TGTGCCAGCAGCCAAGTGCGGTACGAGCAGTACTTC. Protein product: CASSQVRYEQYF.

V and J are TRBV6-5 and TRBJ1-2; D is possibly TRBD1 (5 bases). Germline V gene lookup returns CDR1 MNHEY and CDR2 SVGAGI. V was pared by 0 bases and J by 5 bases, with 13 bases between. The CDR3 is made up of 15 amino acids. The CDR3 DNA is TGTGCCAGCAGTTACTCGTTTGTTCAGGGATATGGCTACACCTTC. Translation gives CASSYSFVQGYGYTF.

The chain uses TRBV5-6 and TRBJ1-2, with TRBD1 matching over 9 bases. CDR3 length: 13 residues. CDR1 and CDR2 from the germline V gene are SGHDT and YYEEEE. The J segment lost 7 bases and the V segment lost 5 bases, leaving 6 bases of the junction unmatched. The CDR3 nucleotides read TGTGCCAGCAGGGGACAGGGTTTGCGTGGCTACACCTTC. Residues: CASRGQGLRGYTF.

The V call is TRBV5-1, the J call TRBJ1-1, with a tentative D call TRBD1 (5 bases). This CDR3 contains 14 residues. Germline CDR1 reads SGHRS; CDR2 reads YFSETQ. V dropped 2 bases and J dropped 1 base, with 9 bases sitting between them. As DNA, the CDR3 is TGCGCCAGCAGCTTACGGGGGGAGAACACTGAAGCTTTCTTT. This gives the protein CASSLRGENTEAFF. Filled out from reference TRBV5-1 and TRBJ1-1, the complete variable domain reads KAGVTQTPRYLIKTRGQQVTLSCSPISGHRSVSWYQQTPGQGLQFLFEYFSETQRNKGNFPGRFSGRQFSNSRSEMNVSTLELGDSALYLCASSLRGENTEAFFGQGTRLTVV.

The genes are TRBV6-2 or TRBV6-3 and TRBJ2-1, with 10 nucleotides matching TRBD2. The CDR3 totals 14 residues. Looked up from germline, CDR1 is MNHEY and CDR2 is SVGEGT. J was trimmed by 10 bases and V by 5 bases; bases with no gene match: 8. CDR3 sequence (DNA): TGTGCCAGCAGTAATAGCGGGAGGACGGGGGAGCAGTTCTTC. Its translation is CASSNSGRTGEQFF.

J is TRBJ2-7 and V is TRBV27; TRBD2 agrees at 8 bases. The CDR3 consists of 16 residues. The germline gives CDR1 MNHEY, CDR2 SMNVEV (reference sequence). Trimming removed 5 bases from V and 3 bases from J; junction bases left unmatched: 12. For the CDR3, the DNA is TGTGCCAGCAGTCCTTTCCGGGTCAGCGGGGGCTACGAGCAGTACTTC. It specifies CASSPFRVSGGYEQYF.

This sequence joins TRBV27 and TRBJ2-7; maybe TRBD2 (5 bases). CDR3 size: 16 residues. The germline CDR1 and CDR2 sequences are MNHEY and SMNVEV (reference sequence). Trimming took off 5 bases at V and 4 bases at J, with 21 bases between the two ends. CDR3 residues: CASSPNPGSGTYEQYF. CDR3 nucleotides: TGTGCCAGCAGTCCGAATCCCGGGTCGGGAACGTACGAGCAGTACTTC.

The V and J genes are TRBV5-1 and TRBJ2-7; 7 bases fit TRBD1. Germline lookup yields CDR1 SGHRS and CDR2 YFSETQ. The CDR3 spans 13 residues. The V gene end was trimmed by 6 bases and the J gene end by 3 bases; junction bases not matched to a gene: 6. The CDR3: CASNDRQGYEQYF. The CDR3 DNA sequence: TGCGCCAGCAATGACCGACAGGGCTACGAGCAGTACTTC.